The entry below describes one T cell receptor beta chain. What it binds is unknown. The CDR3 extends over 16 amino acids. Trimming left V 1 base short and J 0 bases short, with 16 bases between. Looked up from germline, CDR1 is GTSNPN and CDR2 is SVGIG (reference sequence). These data come from a study of vaccination effects on CD4 cells after COVID-19. General study points: Clonal contraction was marked in infection- and vaccine-induced clones late after vaccination.

Sequencing in the ViraFEST assay came after antigen-specific CD4+ T cells had been expanded with viral peptide pools, which were used to stimulate PBMC. Following a 10-day culture, CD4+ T cells were purified. Each person got two doses of an mRNA SARS-CoV-2 vaccine, BNT162b2 or mRNA-1273. The authors replaced half the medium with IL-2 medium on days 3 and 7. Profiled with immunoSEQ multiplex PCR; TCRdb holds only in-frame clones, not every one. The sample carries tens of thousands of clones, more than 60% recorded once. The TCR sequence derives from a human donor who received a COVID-19 vaccine. The chain combines TRBV30 with TRBJ2-7; possible D gene TRBD1, 5 bases. Sequencing was performed on CD4+ T cells from PBMCs cultured with SARS-CoV-2 spike peptides, taken after COVID-19 vaccination. The CDR3 loop reads CAWSDPQVVASYEQYF. The CDR3 DNA follows: TGTGCCTGGAGTGACCCACAGGTGGTGGCCTCCTACGAGCAGTACTTC.